This T cell receptor (beta chain) comes out of a study of T cell responses to AZD1222 COVID-19 vaccine. Overall study findings and caveats: With two AZD1222 doses given, Spike-specific TCR breadth and depth both rose. Seropositive AZD1222 recipients at baseline numbered only 6 or 7. Regions 160-218 and 743-854 dominated among vaccine-associated CD4 TCRs spanning spike. Targeting of unmutated variant regions was reportedly seen in nearly half of spike-specific TCRs.

To note about this clone: Antigen specificity is unknown.

The CDR3 consists of 15 residues. The germline CDR1 and CDR2 sequences are MDHEN and SYDVKM. V lost 3 bases to trimming and J lost 5 bases, with 15 bases between them. The method was immunoSEQ multiplex PCR; TCRdb's version includes in-frame clones alone and lacks a portion of them. The data show some 140,000 clones, about 92% seen once. The chain uses TRBV28 and TRBJ2-3; D assignment may be TRBD1 or TRBD2 (5 bases each). Sequenced here: peripheral blood, sampled on day 0 of AZD1222 vaccination. This TCR was recovered from an adult in good health. CDR3 coding DNA: TGTGCCAGCAGTTTCCGGGGCTCAAGTGGAGATACGCAGTATTTT. Its translation is CASSFRGSSGDTQYF.